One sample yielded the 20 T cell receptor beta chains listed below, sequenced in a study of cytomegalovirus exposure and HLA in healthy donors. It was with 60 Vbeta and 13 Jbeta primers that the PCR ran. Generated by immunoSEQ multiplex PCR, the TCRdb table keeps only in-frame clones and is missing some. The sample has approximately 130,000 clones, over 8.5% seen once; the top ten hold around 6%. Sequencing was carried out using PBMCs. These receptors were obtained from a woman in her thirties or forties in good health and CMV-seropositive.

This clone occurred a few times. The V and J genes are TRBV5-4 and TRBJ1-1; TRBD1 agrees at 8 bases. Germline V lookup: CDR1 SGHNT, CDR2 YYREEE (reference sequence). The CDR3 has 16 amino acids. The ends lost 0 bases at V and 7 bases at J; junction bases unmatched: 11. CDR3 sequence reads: CASSLGADRGASEAFF. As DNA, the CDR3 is TGTGCCAGCAGCTTGGGGGCCGACAGGGGTGCTAGTGAAGCTTTCTTT. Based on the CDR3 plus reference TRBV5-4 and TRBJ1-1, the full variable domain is ETGVTQSPTHLIKTRGQQVTLRCSSQSGHNTVSWYQQALGQGPQFIFQYYREEENGRGNFPPRFSGLQFPNYSSELNVNALELDDSALYLCASSLGADRGASEAFFGQGTRLTVV.

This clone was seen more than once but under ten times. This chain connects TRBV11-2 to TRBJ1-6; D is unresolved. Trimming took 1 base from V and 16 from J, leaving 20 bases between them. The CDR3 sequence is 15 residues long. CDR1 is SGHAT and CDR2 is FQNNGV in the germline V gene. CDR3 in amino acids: CASSLAWSPYSQLHF. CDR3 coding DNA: TGTGCCAGCAGCTTAGCCTGGTCCCCTTACAGCCAGCTCCACTTT.

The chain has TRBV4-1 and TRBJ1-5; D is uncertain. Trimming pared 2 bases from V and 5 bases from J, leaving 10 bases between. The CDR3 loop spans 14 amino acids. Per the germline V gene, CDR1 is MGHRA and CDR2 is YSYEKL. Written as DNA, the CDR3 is TGCGCCAGCAGCCAATGGCCGAAAGATCAGCCCCAGCATTTT. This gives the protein CASSQWPKDQPQHF.

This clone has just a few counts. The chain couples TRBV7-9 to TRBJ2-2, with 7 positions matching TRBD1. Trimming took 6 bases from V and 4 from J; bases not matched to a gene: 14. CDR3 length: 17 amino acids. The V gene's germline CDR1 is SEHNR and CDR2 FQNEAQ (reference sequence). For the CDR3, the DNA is TGTGCCAGCAGGCAAGCCCCCGGGACAGTCACCACCGGGGAGCTGTTTTTT. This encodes CASRQAPGTVTTGELFF.

The chain's CDR3 is CSVRGGNEKLFF. The CDR3 DNA follows: TGCAGCGTTCGGGGAGGAAATGAAAAACTGTTTTTT. The chain couples TRBV29-1 to TRBJ1-4; D is uncertain. CDR3 length equals 12 residues. V was pared by 5 bases and J by 5 bases, with 9 bases between. Germline V gene data show CDR1 as SQVTM and CDR2 as ANQGSEA.

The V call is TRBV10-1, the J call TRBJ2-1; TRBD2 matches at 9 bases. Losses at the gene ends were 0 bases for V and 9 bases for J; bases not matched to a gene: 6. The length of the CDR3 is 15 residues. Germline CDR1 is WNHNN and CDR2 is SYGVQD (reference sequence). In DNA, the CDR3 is TGCGCCAGCAGTGAGTCGCGGGGGGGCCGTGGTGAGCAGTTCTTC. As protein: CASSESRGGRGEQFF.

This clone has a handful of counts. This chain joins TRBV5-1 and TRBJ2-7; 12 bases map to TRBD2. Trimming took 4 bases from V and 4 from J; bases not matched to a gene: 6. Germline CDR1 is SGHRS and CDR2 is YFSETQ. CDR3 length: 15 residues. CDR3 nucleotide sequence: TGCGCCAGCAGCCCTAGCGGGGGGGCCTCGTACGAGCAGTACTTC. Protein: CASSPSGGASYEQYF.

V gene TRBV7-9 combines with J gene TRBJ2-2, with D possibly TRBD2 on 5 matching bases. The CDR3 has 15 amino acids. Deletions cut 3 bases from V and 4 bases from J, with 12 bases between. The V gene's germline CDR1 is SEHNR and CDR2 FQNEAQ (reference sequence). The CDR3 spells CASSFSQAGTGELFF. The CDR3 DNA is TGTGCCAGCAGCTTTTCCCAGGCGGGCACCGGGGAGCTGTTTTTT.

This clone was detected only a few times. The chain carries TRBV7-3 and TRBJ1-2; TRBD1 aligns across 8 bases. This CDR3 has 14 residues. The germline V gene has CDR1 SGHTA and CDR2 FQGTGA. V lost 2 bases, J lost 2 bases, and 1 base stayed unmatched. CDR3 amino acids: CASSLGQGNYGYTF. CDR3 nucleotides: TGTGCCAGCAGCTTAGGACAGGGAAACTATGGCTACACCTTC.

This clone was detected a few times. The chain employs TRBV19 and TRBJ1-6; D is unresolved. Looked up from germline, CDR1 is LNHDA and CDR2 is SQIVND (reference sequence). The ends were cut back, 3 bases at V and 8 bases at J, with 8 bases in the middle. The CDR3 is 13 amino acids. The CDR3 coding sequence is TGTGCCAGTAGTATGAGGGCTGATTCACCCCTCCACTTT. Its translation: CASSMRADSPLHF.

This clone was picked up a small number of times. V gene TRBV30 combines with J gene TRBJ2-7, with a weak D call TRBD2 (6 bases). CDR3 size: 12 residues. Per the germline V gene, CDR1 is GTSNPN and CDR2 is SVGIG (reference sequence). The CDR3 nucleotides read TGTGCTTTCGGACGGGAGATCTACGAGCAGTACTTC. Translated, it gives CAFGREIYEQYF.

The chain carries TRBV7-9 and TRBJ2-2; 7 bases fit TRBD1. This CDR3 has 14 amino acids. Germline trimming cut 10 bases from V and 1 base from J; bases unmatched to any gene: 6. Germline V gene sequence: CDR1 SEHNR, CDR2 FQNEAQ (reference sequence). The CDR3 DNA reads TGTGCCACCCAGGGGGAACAGAACACCGGGGAGCTGTTTTTT. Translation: CATQGEQNTGELFF.

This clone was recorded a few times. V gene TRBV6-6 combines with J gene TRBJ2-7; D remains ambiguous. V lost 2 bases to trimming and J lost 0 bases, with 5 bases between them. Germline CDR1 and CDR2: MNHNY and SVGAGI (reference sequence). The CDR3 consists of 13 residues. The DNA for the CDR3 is TGTGCCAGCAGTTACCCCAACTCCTACGAGCAGTACTTC. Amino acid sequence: CASSYPNSYEQYF.

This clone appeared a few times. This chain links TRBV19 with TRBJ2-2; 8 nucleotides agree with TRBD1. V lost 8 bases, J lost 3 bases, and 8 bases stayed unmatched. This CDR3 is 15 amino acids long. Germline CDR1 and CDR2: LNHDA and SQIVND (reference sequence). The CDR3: CASGSGTGYTGELFF. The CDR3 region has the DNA TGTGCCAGTGGTTCCGGGACAGGATACACCGGGGAGCTGTTTTTT.

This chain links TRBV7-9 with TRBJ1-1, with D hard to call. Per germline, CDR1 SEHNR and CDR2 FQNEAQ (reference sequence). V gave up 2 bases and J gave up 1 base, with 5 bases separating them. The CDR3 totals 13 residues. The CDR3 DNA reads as TGTGCCAGCAGCTTAAACAGGAACACTGAAGCTTTCTTT. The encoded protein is CASSLNRNTEAFF.

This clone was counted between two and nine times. CDR3 protein: CASTLGLALNEQFF. The CDR3, as DNA: TGTGCCAGCACGTTGGGGCTAGCGTTGAATGAGCAGTTCTTC. The chain employs TRBV2 and TRBJ2-1; weak D call: TRBD2 (6 bases). This CDR3 contains 14 residues. Trimming took off 7 bases at V and 7 bases at J, with 17 bases between the two ends. Germline-derived CDR1 and CDR2 are SNHLY and FYNNEI.

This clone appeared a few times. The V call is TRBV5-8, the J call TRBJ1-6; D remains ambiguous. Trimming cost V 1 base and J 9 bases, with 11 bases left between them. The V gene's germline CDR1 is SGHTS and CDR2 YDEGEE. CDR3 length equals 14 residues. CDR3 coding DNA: TGTGCCAGCAGCTTGTCGGGGATCGGTTCACCCCTCCACTTT. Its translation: CASSLSGIGSPLHF.

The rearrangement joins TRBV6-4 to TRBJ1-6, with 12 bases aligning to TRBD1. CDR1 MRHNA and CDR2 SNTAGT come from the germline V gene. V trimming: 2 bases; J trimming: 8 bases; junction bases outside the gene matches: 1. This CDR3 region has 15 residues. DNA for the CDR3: TGTGCCAGCAGTGACGGGACAGGGGGCGATTCACCCCTCCACTTT. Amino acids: CASSDGTGGDSPLHF.

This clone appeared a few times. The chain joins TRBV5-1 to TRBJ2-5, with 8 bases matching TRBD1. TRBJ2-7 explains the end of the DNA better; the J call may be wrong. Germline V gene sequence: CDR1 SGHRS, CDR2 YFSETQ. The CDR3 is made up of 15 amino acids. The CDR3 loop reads CASSTGQGEWDEQYF. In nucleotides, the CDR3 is TGCGCCAGCAGCACAGGACAGGGCGAGTGGGACGAGCAGTACTTC.

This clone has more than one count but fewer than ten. The CDR3 loop reads CASSLDPGQQETQYF. CDR3 sequence (DNA): TGTGCCAGCAGCTTGGATCCGGGACAGCAAGAGACCCAGTACTTC. The chain combines TRBV5-4 with TRBJ2-5, with TRBD1 identical over 7 bases. The germline V gene encodes CDR1 SGHNT and CDR2 YYREEE (reference sequence). The CDR3 covers 15 residues. V gave up 0 bases and J gave up 2 bases; unmatched junction bases: 4.